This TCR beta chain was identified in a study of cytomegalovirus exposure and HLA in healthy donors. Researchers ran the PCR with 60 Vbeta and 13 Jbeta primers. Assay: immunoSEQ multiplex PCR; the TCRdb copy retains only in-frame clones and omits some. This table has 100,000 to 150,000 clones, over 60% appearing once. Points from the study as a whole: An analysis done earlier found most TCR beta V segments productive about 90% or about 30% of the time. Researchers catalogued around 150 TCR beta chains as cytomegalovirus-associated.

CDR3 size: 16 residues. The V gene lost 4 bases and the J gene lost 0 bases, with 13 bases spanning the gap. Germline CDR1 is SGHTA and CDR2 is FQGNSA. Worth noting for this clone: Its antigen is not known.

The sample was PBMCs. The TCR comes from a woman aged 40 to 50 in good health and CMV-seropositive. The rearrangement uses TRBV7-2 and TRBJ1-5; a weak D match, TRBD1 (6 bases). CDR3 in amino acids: CASSSGHPHSNQPQHF. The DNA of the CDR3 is TGTGCCAGCAGCTCGGGACACCCTCATAGCAATCAGCCCCAGCATTTT.